What follows are 20 T cell receptor beta chains derived from one specimen sequenced in a study of identical twins. MiXCR, run by TCRdb on the 5' RACE reads, gives a single entry per CDR3 protein. The sample lists 500,000 or so distinct CDR3 sequences, under 25% seen once, with 0.91% in the top ten. These data are also associated with another study on T cells expressing NK-cell markers.

Sample: CD4+ T cells sorted from blood. The receptors were sampled from a woman under 30 in good health.

The V call is TRBV7-9, the J call TRBJ2-7; D not resolved. The CDR3 totals 14 residues. Germline CDR1 reads SEHNR; CDR2 reads FQNEAQ (reference sequence). Trimming shortened V by 1 base and J by 6 bases, and 13 bases separated the two germline ends. CDR3 protein: CASSLDLRLGEQYF. In nucleotides, the CDR3 is TGTGCCAGCAGCTTAGATTTGAGGCTTGGCGAGCAGTACTTC.

The chain is built from TRBV24-1 and TRBJ2-5; TRBD1 matches at 7 bases. Germline-derived CDR1 and CDR2 are KGHDR and SFDVKD. CDR3 length: 15 residues. V lost 5 bases and J lost 1; bases outside the gene matches: 6. CDR3 residues: CATSADREIQETQYF. CDR3 sequence (DNA): TGTGCCACCAGTGCCGACAGGGAGATCCAAGAGACCCAGTACTTC.

This clonotype was seen only a few times. The chain carries TRBV4-2 and TRBJ1-6; D ambiguous. Germline-derived CDR1 and CDR2 are LGHNA and YNFKEQ. This CDR3 has 16 residues. The V end was cut by 0 bases, the J end by 9 bases, with 15 bases between. The CDR3 DNA sequence: TGTGCCAGCAGCCAAGATCCACGCGGAGTCGGTTCACCCCTCCACTTT. Encoded protein: CASSQDPRGVGSPLHF.

In its sample, this clonotype was seen a few times. The genes are TRBV30 and TRBJ2-7, with TRBD1 matching 7 bases. From germline, CDR1 is GTSNPN and CDR2 SVGIG (reference sequence). V lost 0 bases and J lost 1; bases outside the gene matches: 3. The CDR3 has 14 residues. CDR3 bases: TGTGCCTGGAGTGTACCGGGACAGTCCTACGAGCAGTACTTC. It yields the protein CAWSVPGQSYEQYF.

Here the CDR3 reads CASSVRLGGSSSTDTQYF. CDR3 nucleotides: TGCGCCAGCAGCGTACGACTCGGGGGCAGCTCGAGCACAGATACGCAGTATTTT. This chain links TRBV4-3 with TRBJ2-3, with D perhaps TRBD1 or TRBD2 (6 bases each). The CDR3 covers 18 residues. The V end was cut by 5 bases, the J end by 0 bases, with 21 bases between. CDR1 and CDR2 (germline): LGHNA, YSLEER.

This clonotype was seen more than once but under ten times. This chain links TRBV5-1 with TRBJ1-2; D perhaps matches TRBD1 (6 bases). This CDR3 comprises 16 residues. Trimming removed 8 bases at V and 4 bases at J, with 24 bases between. Germline V gene data show CDR1 as SGHRS and CDR2 as YFSETQ. The CDR3 here is CASSRGAPRPTYGYTF. CDR3 in DNA: TGCGCCAGTTCAAGGGGGGCGCCTCGTCCGACCTATGGCTACACCTTC. The whole variable domain, remainder taken from reference TRBV5-1 and TRBJ1-2, is KAGVTQTPRYLIKTRGQQVTLSCSPISGHRSVSWYQQTPGQGLQFLFEYFSETQRNKGNFPGRFSGRQFSNSRSEMNVSTLELGDSALYLCASSRGAPRPTYGYTFGSGTRLTVV.

The chain couples TRBV20-1 to TRBJ2-1, with D maybe TRBD1 (7 bases). CDR3 size: 19 residues. V lost 0 bases, J lost 0 bases, and 21 bases lay in between. The germline V gene encodes CDR1 DFQATT and CDR2 SNEGSKA (reference sequence). The CDR3 loop is CSARDLEGARLHSYNEQFF. As DNA, the CDR3 is TGCAGTGCTAGAGATCTGGAGGGGGCGAGACTCCACTCCTACAATGAGCAGTTCTTC.

This clonotype was seen a handful of times. The V gene is TRBV15, the J gene TRBJ1-5, with D unclear. CDR1 is LNHNV, CDR2 YYDKDF, per germline (reference sequence). The CDR3 runs 15 residues. The V end lost 0 bases, the J end lost 0 bases, and 6 bases lay between the germline ends. CDR3 protein: CATSRDSNSNQPQHF. The CDR3 DNA is TGTGCCACCAGCAGAGACAGTAATAGCAATCAGCCCCAGCATTTT.

The J gene is TRBJ2-3, the V gene TRBV29-1; TRBD1 agrees at 8 bases. The V segment lost 6 bases and the J segment 4 bases; nucleotides outside the gene matches: 12. The length of the CDR3 is 15 residues. In germline, CDR1 is SQVTM, CDR2 ANQGSEA. CDR3 sequence reads: CSVGGGQGGADTQYF. The DNA of the CDR3 is TGCAGCGTAGGCGGTGGACAGGGAGGAGCAGATACGCAGTATTTT.

This clonotype came up a few times. This chain joins TRBV15 and TRBJ2-7; no reliable D call. Germline V CDR1 and CDR2: LNHNV, YYDKDF (reference sequence). The length of the CDR3 is 13 residues. The V end lost 0 bases, the J end lost 3 bases, and 6 bases lay between the germline ends. The CDR3 reads CATSREGHYEQYF. As DNA, the CDR3 is TGTGCCACCAGCAGAGAGGGTCACTACGAGCAGTACTTC.

The chain links TRBV5-6 to TRBJ1-1; possible D gene TRBD1, 6 bases. This CDR3 is built from 14 residues. The V and J ends lost 1 base and 1 base respectively, with 8 bases between them. CDR1 and CDR2 from the germline V gene are SGHDT and YYEEEE. The CDR3 loop reads CASSLRDKNTEAFF. In nucleotides, the CDR3 is TGTGCCAGCAGCTTGAGGGACAAGAACACTGAAGCTTTCTTT.

The chain employs TRBV20-1 and TRBJ2-7, with unresolved D. The CDR3 extends over 12 amino acids. The germline V gene has CDR1 DFQATT and CDR2 SNEGSKA (reference sequence). V lost 8 bases to trimming and J lost 4 bases, with 15 bases between them. The CDR3: CSPRGPGYEQYF. The CDR3 nucleotides are TGCAGTCCGAGAGGCCCCGGGTACGAGCAGTACTTC.

In nucleotides, the CDR3 is TGTGCCAGCAGGGCTGAAGCTTTCTTT. Its protein product is CASRAEAFF. The chain recombines TRBV6-5 with TRBJ1-1; no reliable D call. The CDR3 is 9 residues long. Germline V gives CDR1 MNHEY, CDR2 SVGAGI. V dropped 6 bases and J dropped 6 bases, with 2 bases sitting between them.

The chain uses TRBV20-1 and TRBJ2-3; 7 positions agree with TRBD2. Germline loops: CDR1 DFQATT, CDR2 SNEGSKA (reference sequence). Losses at the gene ends were 2 bases for V and 4 bases for J; bases not matched to a gene: 3. This CDR3 has 13 residues. CDR3 loop: CSARLGGADTQYF. CDR3 DNA sequence: TGCAGTGCTAGATTGGGGGGGGCAGATACGCAGTATTTT.

V is TRBV4-2 and J is TRBJ2-3; D might be TRBD2 (6 bases). The CDR3 extends over 15 amino acids. V gave up 1 base and J gave up 1 base, with 9 bases separating them. The V gene's germline CDR1 is LGHNA and CDR2 YNFKEQ. For the CDR3, the DNA is TGTGCCAGCAGCCAAGGAGGGGAGGGCACAGATACGCAGTATTTT. As protein: CASSQGGEGTDTQYF.

This clonotype has just a few counts. The chain employs TRBV5-1 and TRBJ2-3; no definite D call. V was pared by 4 bases and J by 1 base, with 16 bases between. This CDR3 comprises 16 residues. Germline loops: CDR1 SGHRS, CDR2 YFSETQ. CDR3 loop: CASSPIVSGGTDTQYF. CDR3 in DNA: TGCGCCAGCAGCCCAATTGTGTCAGGAGGCACAGATACGCAGTATTTT. The entire variable domain, with the rest obtained from reference TRBV5-1 and TRBJ2-3, is as follows: KAGVTQTPRYLIKTRGQQVTLSCSPISGHRSVSWYQQTPGQGLQFLFEYFSETQRNKGNFPGRFSGRQFSNSRSEMNVSTLELGDSALYLCASSPIVSGGTDTQYFGPGTRLTVL.

This clonotype was counted only a few times. The chain recombines TRBV12-3 or TRBV12-4 with TRBJ2-7; D unclear. The CDR3 totals 13 residues. Trimming pared 3 bases from V and 4 bases from J, leaving 10 bases between. The CDR3, as DNA: TGTGCCAGCAGTTTCTACAGTAGGTACGAGCAGTACTTC. Translation gives CASSFYSRYEQYF.

This chain connects TRBV5-1 to TRBJ1-2; no clear D gene. This CDR3 is 14 amino acids long. Per germline, CDR1 SGHRS and CDR2 YFSETQ. V lost 4 bases to trimming and J lost 2 bases, with 12 bases between them. In nucleotides, the CDR3 is TGCGCCAGCAGCCCCTCAGTGCTCAACTATGGCTACACCTTC. It is translated as CASSPSVLNYGYTF.

The chain recombines TRBV7-2 with TRBJ2-3, with D possibly called TRBD1 or TRBD2 (5 bases each). CDR3 length equals 15 residues. Germline-derived CDR1 and CDR2 are SGHTA and FQGNSA. V lost 4 bases and J 2 bases, leaving 13 bases between the germline ends. The chain's CDR3 is CASSSGTILTDTQYF. DNA for the CDR3: TGTGCCAGCAGCTCCGGGACGATCCTCACAGATACGCAGTATTTT. Together with reference TRBV7-2 and TRBJ2-3, the CDR3 gives the full variable domain: GAGVSQSPSNKVTEKGKDVELRCDPISGHTALYWYRQSLGQGLEFLIYFQGNSAPDKSGLPSDRFSAERTGGSVSTLTIQRTQQEDSAVYLCASSSGTILTDTQYFGPGTRLTVL.

This clonotype was picked up a small number of times. V gene TRBV5-1 combines with J gene TRBJ2-3, with D perhaps TRBD2 (6 bases). This CDR3 is built from 17 residues. In germline, CDR1 is SGHRS, CDR2 YFSETQ. V dropped 7 bases and J dropped 5 bases, with 26 bases sitting between them. In DNA form, the CDR3 reads TGCGCCAGCCGCCCCCAGCTTGGACCGGGAGTGGGAGATACGCAGTATTTT. Its protein is CASRPQLGPGVGDTQYF.